What follows describes a single T cell receptor beta chain. Its antigen remains unidentified. Sequencing used immunoSEQ multiplex PCR; TCRdb keeps in-frame clones, though not all of them. The table has about 440,000 clones, around 90% seen once; the top ten hold 9.5% to 15%. This specimen belongs to a study of Ad26.COV2.S vaccination and SARS-CoV-2 variants. Study-level background: Donor participated within the Ad26.COV2.S arm of the COV1001 trial. Study findings and constraints: There was reportedly substantial breadth in spike-specific CD8+ and CD4+ T cell responses after vaccination.

Specified treatment: approximately 18 received Ad26.COV2.S at low or high dose, single or two shots; 5 received placebo; per-sample allocation not given. At day 63 after the first vaccine or placebo injection, samples were drawn. The V and J ends lost 2 bases and 0 bases respectively, with 10 bases between them. This CDR3 contains 15 residues. Germline V CDR1 and CDR2: MNHEY, SMNVEV (reference sequence). Sequences were derived from peripheral blood, sampled in a trial of Ad26.COV2.S vaccine versus placebo. This clonotype was sampled from a person between 18 and 59 years old who received the Ad26.COV2.S COVID-19 vaccine or a placebo. This sequence joins TRBV27 and TRBJ2-5; perhaps TRBD1 as D (5 bases). The CDR3 sequence is CASSLTATDQETQYF. In nucleotides, the CDR3 is TGTGCCAGCAGTTTAACGGCGACAGACCAAGAGACCCAGTACTTC.